Sequencing of this T cell receptor (beta chain) was carried out in a study of blood T cell repertoires in COVID-19. Study information: From the United States, Italy and Spain came samples of acute and convalescent COVID-19. Sources were T cells, B-cell-depleted T cells, or PBMCs; the material itself was cDNA or gDNA.

V dropped 2 bases and J dropped 7 bases, with 7 bases sitting between them. Germline loops: CDR1 SGHNT, CDR2 YYREEE (reference sequence). CDR3 length: 11 residues. Under the authors' procedure: Amplifying reference gene primers gave estimates of nucleated cell counts. Profiled with immunoSEQ multiplex PCR; TCRdb holds only in-frame clones, not every one. V and J calls and clone size are as listed in that table; D and trimming were resolved from the DNA. This repertoire shows 100,000 to 120,000 clones, 81% found once; its top ten account for about 40%. Sequencing was carried out using peripheral blood. The gene calls are TRBV5-4 and TRBJ2-7; D unresolved. The source of this sequence is a man older than 75 with acute or convalescent COVID-19. Here the CDR3 DNA reads TGTGCCAGCAGCTTTTCCGGGGAGCAGTACTTC. Amino acids: CASSFSGEQYF.